This record covers a single T cell receptor (beta chain). This record comes from a study of cytomegalovirus exposure and HLA in healthy donors. PCR involved 60 Vbeta and 13 Jbeta primers. This table comes from immunoSEQ multiplex PCR, and its TCRdb copy is limited to in-frame clones, with some not included. The table lists over 150,000 clones, around 80% of them singletons. This clonotype was sampled from a woman in her forties or fifties in good health and CMV-seropositive. The sequencing sample was made of PBMCs.

CDR3 protein: CASSFDRRAYEQYF. The CDR3 DNA is TGTGCCAGCAGCTTTGACCGGCGGGCCTACGAGCAGTACTTC. The J gene is TRBJ2-7, the V gene TRBV11-2, with D perhaps matching TRBD2 (5 bases). This CDR3 spans 14 amino acids. Germline assignment: CDR1 SGHAT and CDR2 FQNNGV. V was pared by 3 bases and J by 2 bases, with 11 bases between.